The source of this T cell receptor beta chain is a study of siplizumab effects on memory and regulatory T cells. This CDR3 contains 12 residues. Germline lookup yields CDR1 SGHTA and CDR2 FQGNSA. V shed 5 bases and J shed 6 bases, with 10 bases lying between them. Points from the study as a whole: Reactions containing siplizumab showed mappable alloreactive CD4+ clones averaging roughly 67% Treg-derived, versus 25% to 30% in controls. Naive T cells were seemingly more diverse than memory cells, and major contributions to the alloresponse seemed to be made by them. No assignable naive or memory phenotype existed for roughly 80-97% of proliferating CD4+ or CD8+ clones.

About this clone: Its antigen is as yet unknown.

Per sample, around 92,000 TCR templates underwent assay. The data were produced by immunoSEQ multiplex PCR, yet TCRdb's version contains in-frame clones alone and is incomplete. The table shows 120,000 or so clones, with over 85% occurring only once. Source material: CD4+ T cells sorted from blood. This TCR derives from a human donor in good health. This chain connects TRBV7-2 to TRBJ1-1; D not certain. In DNA, the CDR3 is TGTGCCAGCAGCCCCGTAGTGGCTGAAGCTTTCTTT. Its protein is CASSPVVAEAFF.